Listed below are T cell receptor beta chains from one sample, sequenced in a study of blood T cell repertoires in COVID-19. The protocol was immunoSEQ multiplex PCR, while the TCRdb copy is restricted to in-frame clones and leaves out a portion. Altogether roughly 130,000 clones are present, about four fifths being singletons, with the ten largest covering less than 9%. The specimen sequenced was peripheral blood. These receptors came from a young man with COVID-19, enrolled during active disease. Each CDR3 is given without its conserved first and last residue.

v_gene	j_gene	CDR3aa
TRBV11-2	TRBJ2-5	ASSPEETQY
TRBV18	TRBJ1-5	ASSPGQAGQPQH
TRBV18	TRBJ1-1	ASSLSGDRGPDTEAF
TRBV11-3	TRBJ2-1	ASSLGTAGVQF
TRBV7-2	TRBJ1-5	ASSPSGPWSNQPQH
TRBV7-3	TRBJ2-6	ASSKQGAPSGANVLT
TRBV4-1	TRBJ2-7	ASSQDGTFLYEQY
TRBV5-1	TRBJ2-7	ASSWAGTSDYEQY
TRBV28	TRBJ2-3	AARGGQTDTQY
TRBV2	TRBJ2-1	ASMAGASTNEQF
TRBV6-5	TRBJ1-3	ATFLSSGNTIY
TRBV10-3	TRBJ1-4	AIQGGRNEKLF
TRBV3-1/TRBV3-2	TRBJ1-4	ASSRQGWDEKLF
TRBV5-1	TRBJ2-7	ASSSVSDSYEQY
TRBV7-6	TRBJ2-5	ASSSPPTTGPQETQY